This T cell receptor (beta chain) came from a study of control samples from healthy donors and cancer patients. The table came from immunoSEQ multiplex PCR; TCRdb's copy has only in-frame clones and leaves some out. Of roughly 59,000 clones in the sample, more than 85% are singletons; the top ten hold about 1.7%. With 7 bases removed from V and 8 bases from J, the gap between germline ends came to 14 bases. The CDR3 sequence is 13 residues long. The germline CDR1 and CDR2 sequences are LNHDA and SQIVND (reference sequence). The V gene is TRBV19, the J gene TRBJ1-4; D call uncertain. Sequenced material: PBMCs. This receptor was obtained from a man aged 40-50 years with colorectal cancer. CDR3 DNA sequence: TGTGCCAGTATGATCTCCGGAAGGGAAAAACTGTTTTTT. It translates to CASMISGREKLFF.